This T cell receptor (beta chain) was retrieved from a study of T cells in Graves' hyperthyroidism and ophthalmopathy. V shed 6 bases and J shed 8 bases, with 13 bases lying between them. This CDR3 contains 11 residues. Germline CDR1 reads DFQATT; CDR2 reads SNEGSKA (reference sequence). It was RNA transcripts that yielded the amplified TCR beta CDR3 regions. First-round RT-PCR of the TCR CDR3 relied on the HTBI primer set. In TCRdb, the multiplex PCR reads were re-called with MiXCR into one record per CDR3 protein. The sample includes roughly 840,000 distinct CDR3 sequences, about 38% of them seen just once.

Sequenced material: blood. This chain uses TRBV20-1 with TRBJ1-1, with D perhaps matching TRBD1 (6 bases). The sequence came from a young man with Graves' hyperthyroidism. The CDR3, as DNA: TGCAGTGCCACCAACGGGGGCGAAGCTTTCTTT. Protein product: CSATNGGEAFF.